Below, 24 T cell receptor beta chains from the same sample are listed, as sequenced in a study of blood T cells in healthy people across ages. A second about 7 to 11 cycle PCR used barcoded and J-beta primers. One entry per CDR3 protein, called by TCRdb with MiXCR from the 5' RACE reads. The table shows hundreds of thousands of distinct CDR3 sequences, with roughly 49% occurring only once. The sample consisted of blood. The receptors come from a woman aged 55-70 years in good health.

The chain employs TRBV20-1 and TRBJ2-1; 9 bases agree with TRBD2. The CDR3 contains 16 residues. Per germline, CDR1 DFQATT and CDR2 SNEGSKA (reference sequence). The junction had 12 bases not matched to a gene; V was cut back by 4 bases and J by 5 bases. The CDR3: CSATRASGRINNEQFF. DNA of the CDR3: TGCAGTGCTACCCGAGCCAGCGGGAGGATAAACAATGAGCAGTTCTTC.

V usage is TRBV10-3 and J usage is TRBJ2-3, with TRBD2 identical over 7 bases. Trimming at V came to 4 bases and at J to 0 bases, leaving 16 bases not matched to a gene. Germline V gene lookup returns CDR1 ENHRY and CDR2 SYGVKD. The CDR3 is 19 residues long. CDR3 sequence (DNA): TGTGCCATCAGTGGGCCGCTAGCGGAAAAGTCGGCTAGCACAGATACGCAGTATTTT. Amino acid sequence: CAISGPLAEKSASTDTQYF.

The V and J genes are TRBV6-2 or TRBV6-3 and TRBJ2-1, with 13 bases identical to TRBD2. The closer fit of TRBJ2-7 to the DNA end suggests the J call may be wrong. Per germline, CDR1 MNHEY and CDR2 SVGEGT. The length of the CDR3 is 18 residues. CDR3 sequence: CASSGPRGTSGIYNEQYF. CDR3 coding DNA: TGTGCCAGCAGTGGCCCTCGTGGGACTAGCGGGATCTACAATGAGCAGTACTTC.

The chain links TRBV7-3 to TRBJ2-7; 13 nucleotides match TRBD2. Germline V CDR1 and CDR2: SGHTA, FQGTGA. V was pared by 3 bases and J by 2 bases, with 4 bases of the junction left unmatched. This CDR3 spans 16 amino acids. CDR3 coding DNA: TGTGCCAGCAGCTTCTCACTAGCGGGAGGGCCCTACGAGCAGTACTTC. It encodes CASSFSLAGGPYEQYF. Drawing the rest from reference TRBV7-3 and TRBJ2-7, the complete variable domain is GAGVSQTPSNKVTEKGKYVELRCDPISGHTALYWYRQSLGQGPEFLIYFQGTGAADDSGLPNDRFFAVRPEGSVSTLKIQRTERGDSAVYLCASSFSLAGGPYEQYFGPGTRLTVT.

The V call is TRBV2, the J call TRBJ2-1, with a weak D call TRBD2 (5 bases). Germline loops: CDR1 SNHLY, CDR2 FYNNEI. The CDR3 has 15 residues. The germline V and J ends were trimmed by 8 bases and 7 bases, with 21 bases remaining between them. CDR3 in DNA: TGTGCCAGCCGGGGAGCGCTACGAGGGTGGAATGAGCAGTTCTTC. It encodes CASRGALRGWNEQFF.

The rearrangement joins TRBV15 to TRBJ2-7, with 8 bases that match TRBD2. The CDR3 loop spans 15 amino acids. Germline values: CDR1 LNHNV, CDR2 YYDKDF (reference sequence). The ends lost 5 bases at V and 1 base at J; junction bases unmatched: 7. The CDR3 region has the DNA TGTGCCACCAGCTCACGGACTAGCCGGTCCTACGAGCAGTACTTC. Translating it yields CATSSRTSRSYEQYF.

This clonotype occurred many times. This chain joins TRBV4-2 and TRBJ1-2; 9 nucleotides agree with TRBD1. This CDR3 spans 16 amino acids. Germline loops: CDR1 LGHNA, CDR2 YNFKEQ. V lost 2 bases to trimming and J lost 5 bases; unmatched junction nucleotides: 9. CDR3 sequence: CASSQIPRDRDYGYTF. CDR3 sequence (DNA): TGTGCCAGCAGCCAAATCCCCAGGGACAGGGATTATGGCTACACCTTC.

In its sample, this clonotype was seen many times. The chain uses TRBV7-2 and TRBJ2-3, with 9 bases aligning to TRBD2. The CDR3 loop spans 13 amino acids. Trimming at V came to 3 bases and at J to 6 bases, leaving 1 base not matched to a gene. CDR1 SGHTA and CDR2 FQGNSA come from the germline V gene. The CDR3 loop is CASSFSGSDTQYF. The CDR3 DNA is TGTGCCAGCAGCTTTAGCGGGAGCGATACGCAGTATTTT.

The chain has TRBV12-3 or TRBV12-4 and TRBJ2-2, with 8 bases aligning to TRBD2. This CDR3 has 15 amino acids. V was pared by 1 base and J by 4 bases, with 2 bases of the junction left unmatched. The CDR3 DNA reads as TGTGCCAGCAGTTTAGGTAGCGGGGCCACCGGGGAGCTGTTTTTT. It specifies CASSLGSGATGELFF.

This chain links TRBV7-2 with TRBJ2-7; 8 nucleotides match TRBD2. CDR1 SGHTA and CDR2 FQGNSA come from the germline V gene. The V segment lost 2 bases and the J segment 1 base; nucleotides outside the gene matches: 13. CDR3 length equals 18 residues. This CDR3 reads CASSLRGPLADWSYEQYF. The CDR3, as DNA: TGTGCCAGCAGCTTACGGGGTCCACTAGCGGATTGGTCCTACGAGCAGTACTTC.

The CDR3 protein is CASSRTGVDNEQYF. CDR3 nucleotide sequence: TGTGCCAGCAGCCGGACAGGGGTGGACAACGAGCAGTACTTC. This sequence joins TRBV6-6 and TRBJ2-5, with 9 bases aligning to TRBD1. The J call may not be correct, given that the DNA end is closer to TRBJ2-7. The CDR3 contains 14 residues. The germline gives CDR1 MNHNY, CDR2 SVGAGI (reference sequence).

This clonotype was counted a few times. This chain connects TRBV29-1 to TRBJ1-2; 7 bases are a match to TRBD1. The CDR3 has 15 amino acids. With V trimmed by 6 bases and J by 2 bases, 12 bases remained unmatched. Germline-derived CDR1 and CDR2 are SQVTM and ANQGSEA. The chain's CDR3 is CSVAAPPGQNYGYTF. In DNA, the CDR3 is TGCAGCGTCGCCGCCCCACCGGGACAGAACTATGGCTACACCTTC.

CDR3 coding DNA: TGCAGTGCTTCACCTAGCGGGAGAGTTGGATACAATGAGCAGTTCTTC. Protein product: CSASPSGRVGYNEQFF. V gene TRBV20-1 combines with J gene TRBJ2-1; 10 bases map to TRBD2. The CDR3 sequence is 16 residues long. The junction had 11 bases not matched to a gene; V was cut back by 5 bases and J by 4 bases. The germline CDR1 and CDR2 sequences are DFQATT and SNEGSKA (reference sequence).

This sequence joins TRBV5-6 and TRBJ2-1; 10 nucleotides line up with TRBD2. Germline V gives CDR1 SGHDT, CDR2 YYEEEE. The junction had 8 bases not matched to a gene; V was cut back by 4 bases and J by 4 bases. This CDR3 contains 16 residues. The CDR3 region has the DNA TGTGCCAGCAGCCACGCACTAGCGGGAAGATACAATGAGCAGTTCTTC. It is translated as CASSHALAGRYNEQFF.

This sequence joins TRBV28 and TRBJ2-7; D might be TRBD2 (5 bases). Germline V CDR1 and CDR2: MDHEN, SYDVKM. The CDR3 sequence is 11 residues long. Trimming left V 5 bases short and J 7 bases short, with 9 bases between. CDR3 in DNA: TGTGCCAGCAGTACGGGGTCGGAGCAGTACTTC. Its protein is CASSTGSEQYF.

The chain links TRBV25-1 to TRBJ2-1; the match to TRBD2 covers 13 bases. After removal of 4 bases from V and 5 bases from J, the junction contained 5 bases not matched to a gene. The CDR3 length is 16 residues. Germline CDR1 reads MGHDK; CDR2 reads SYGVNS. CDR3 coding DNA: TGTGCCAGCAGTGGGGGACTAGCGGGAAAAAACAATGAGCAGTTCTTC. Its protein product is CASSGGLAGKNNEQFF.

The table lists this clonotype with a few counts. The CDR3 nucleotides read TGCGCCAGCAGCTTGGTATCCGAGGAAAAACTGTTTTTT. Its protein is CASSLVSEEKLFF. The chain uses TRBV5-1 and TRBJ1-4; D unresolved. Per germline, CDR1 SGHRS and CDR2 YFSETQ. The V and J ends lost 0 bases and 8 bases respectively, with 8 bases between them. The CDR3 has 13 residues.

V is TRBV7-2 and J is TRBJ1-6, with D unclear. V lost 4 bases, J lost 5 bases, and 12 bases lay in between. The germline gives CDR1 SGHTA, CDR2 FQGNSA. The CDR3 runs to 15 residues. In DNA form, the CDR3 reads TGTGCCAGCAGCTCCGTAGCGAGAGATAATTCACCCCTCCACTTT. Translation gives CASSSVARDNSPLHF.

V is TRBV28 and J is TRBJ2-1, with 7 nucleotides matching TRBD1. There are 15 residues in the CDR3. Germline lookup yields CDR1 MDHEN and CDR2 SYDVKM. V shed 4 bases and J 3 bases; nucleotides not matched to a gene: 6. Here the CDR3 DNA reads TGTGCCAGCAGTTCTATCAGGGGGTACTACAATGAGCAGTTCTTC. Translating gives CASSSIRGYYNEQFF. Full variable domain (remainder filled in from reference TRBV28 and TRBJ2-1): DVKVTQSSRYLVKRTGEKVFLECVQDMDHENMFWYRQDPGLGLRLIYFSYDVKMKEKGDIPEGYSVSREKKERFSLILESASTNQTSMYLCASSSIRGYYNEQFFGPGTRLTVL.

In the case of this clonotype: One end of the junction is discordant with germline, which a read error may explain. The chain has TRBV11-2 and TRBJ2-1; the D gene is possibly TRBD1 (5 bases). The CDR3 extends over 15 amino acids. CDR1 SGHAT and CDR2 FQNNGV come from the germline V gene. The CDR3 sequence is CASSLVGAGNNEQFF. The CDR3 bases are TGTGCCAGCAGCTTAGTAGGGGCAGGGAACAACGAGCAGTTCTTC.

The genes are TRBV6-5 and TRBJ2-1; 12 bases match TRBD2. The CDR3 extends over 15 amino acids. Germline V lookup: CDR1 MNHEY, CDR2 SVGAGI. The trim removed 11 bases at V and 1 base at J, leaving 6 bases unmatched. The CDR3 here is CAVRTSGISYNEQFF. In DNA, the CDR3 is TGTGCCGTTCGGACTAGCGGGATATCCTACAATGAGCAGTTCTTC.

J is TRBJ1-1 and V is TRBV18, with D possibly matching TRBD1 (6 bases). Per germline, CDR1 KGHSH and CDR2 LQKENI. V was shortened by 6 bases and J by 2 bases, with 16 bases between the two germline ends. The CDR3 is 15 amino acids. The DNA for the CDR3 is TGTGCCAGCTCGCCGTCACGACAGGTCAACACTGAAGCTTTCTTT. Amino acids: CASSPSRQVNTEAFF.

Of note for this clonotype: One end of the junction does not line up with germline, which may come from a read error. V usage is TRBV20-1 and J usage is TRBJ2-1; 8 nucleotides align to TRBD2. CDR3 size: 18 residues. Germline V gene sequence: CDR1 DFQATT, CDR2 SNEGSKA (reference sequence). CDR3 in amino acids: CSARDSLGAGGIYSEQFF. For the CDR3, the DNA is TGCAGTGCTAGAGATTCCCTTGGGGCGGGAGGTATTTACAGTGAGCAGTTCTTC.

J is TRBJ2-2 and V is TRBV10-3; TRBD2 matches at 14 bases. Germline V gene data show CDR1 as ENHRY and CDR2 as SYGVKD. The CDR3 length is 16 residues. Trimming cost V 8 bases and J 7 bases; bases outside gene matches: 9. Here the CDR3 DNA reads TGTGCCATCCAGGGACTAGCGGGAGATCGTGGCGGGGAGCTGTTTTTT. Translation gives CAIQGLAGDRGGELFF.